This entry is about one T cell receptor beta chain. Profiling relied on immunoSEQ multiplex PCR, and the TCRdb table lists in-frame clones only, not all of them. The sample shows some 90,000 clones, approximately 83% of them seen only once. Germline V gene sequence: CDR1 MNHNY, CDR2 SVGAGI (reference sequence). V lost 6 bases and J 0 bases, leaving 18 bases between the germline ends. The CDR3 spans 16 residues. The sample comes from a study of radiotherapy plus CTLA-4 blockade in lung cancer. This chain joins TRBV6-6 and TRBJ2-7, with D possibly being TRBD1 (6 bases). This TCR was recovered from a human donor with non-small cell lung cancer who had a partial response to radiotherapy plus ipilimumab. The specimen was peripheral blood, collected from a patient treated with radiotherapy plus ipilimumab. CDR3 nucleotides: TGTGCCAGCAGACCCCGACAGGCGACAAGCTCCTACGAGCAGTACTTC. It translates to CASRPRQATSSYEQYF.